Listed below are T cell receptor beta chains from one sample, sequenced in a study of early T cells in non-severe SARS-CoV-2 infection. A single record per CDR3 protein comes from TCRdb applying MiXCR to the 5' RACE reads. The top ten hold 5.7% of the sample, which has tens of thousands of distinct CDR3 sequences, roughly 11% seen once. The sequences come from whole blood, collected at baseline. All receptors derive from an adult who was a healthcare worker with PCR-confirmed SARS-CoV-2 infection or an uninfected control (not recorded which). Both conserved end residues are part of each CDR3. The order of the fields is J gene, V gene, D gene, clone size, CDR3 DNA, CDR3 protein. A D gene is named only where the DNA matches it firmly. Clone size is given for some rows only: seen once, a few or many times, or a class if the clone is expanded.

TRBJ1-3,TRBV5-4,-,few,TGTGCCAGCAGCCCGGGAGGATTCTCTGGAAACACCATATATTTT,CASSPGGFSGNTIYF
TRBJ2-3,TRBV5-1,TRBD1,few,TGCGCCAGCAGCCCGGGACAGCTCACAGATACGCAGTATTTT,CASSPGQLTDTQYF
TRBJ2-1,TRBV20-1,-,many,TGCAGTGCTTCTATCGGCCCTAGCTCCTACAATGAGCAGTTCTTC,CSASIGPSSYNEQFF
TRBJ1-5,TRBV29-1,-,few,TGCAGCGTTGTCGCCAAGATTGGCCAGCCCCAGCATTTT,CSVVAKIGQPQHF
TRBJ2-3,TRBV5-1,-,many,TGCGCCAGCAGCGCCGGACAGTCCACAGATACGCAGTATTTT,CASSAGQSTDTQYF
TRBJ1-5,TRBV11-2,-,many,TGTGCCAGCAGCGAGTCCGGCCGGCGGCCCCAGCATTTT,CASSESGRRPQHF
TRBJ2-7,TRBV12-5,TRBD1,few,TGTGCTAGTGGTTGGGGACAGGGGGATGACGAGCAGTACTTC,CASGWGQGDDEQYF
TRBJ2-7,TRBV25-1,TRBD2,many,TGTGCCAGCAGTGTTTTAGGGCTAGCGGACTACGAGCAGTACTTC,CASSVLGLADYEQYF
TRBJ2-7,TRBV12-3/TRBV12-4,TRBD1,few,TGTGCCAGCAGTTTACACGGGACAGGGGCCTACGAGCAGTACTTC,CASSLHGTGAYEQYF
TRBJ2-2,TRBV5-1,-,many,TGCGCCAGCAGCCCACAAAGTTACACCGGGGAGCTGTTTTTT,CASSPQSYTGELFF
TRBJ1-1,TRBV12-5,-,many,TGTGCTAGTGGCCCGGTTGGGGACACTGAAGCTTTCTTT,CASGPVGDTEAFF
TRBJ1-3,TRBV7-9,-,few,TGTGCCAGCAGCTTCACAGGGACGGGAAACACCATATATTTT,CASSFTGTGNTIYF
TRBJ2-3,TRBV11-2,-,few,TGTGCCAGCAGCTTGAATACAGTGATGGATACGCAGTATTTT,CASSLNTVMDTQYF
TRBJ2-7,TRBV18,TRBD1,few,TGTGCCAGCTCACCACCGGGACAGCCTATCTACGAGCAGTACTTC,CASSPPGQPIYEQYF
TRBJ2-3,TRBV2,-,-,TGTGCCAGCAGCGGTCAGGCAGATACGCAGTATTTT,CASSGQADTQYF
TRBJ2-3,TRBV7-9,-,few,TGTGCCAGCAGCTTAATCACGGGTAGCACAGATACGCAGTATTTT,CASSLITGSTDTQYF
TRBJ1-2,TRBV20-1,-,-,TGCAGTGCCCTACTCAAAGGTTATGGCTACACCTTC,CSALLKGYGYTF
TRBJ2-2,TRBV7-3,TRBD2,many,TGTGCCAGCAGCTTAATGCTAGCGGGAGTTGGTTACGGGGAGCTGTTTTTT,CASSLMLAGVGYGELFF
TRBJ2-5,TRBV7-7,TRBD1,many,TGTGCTAGCAGCCCAGACAGGGTGCAAGAGACCCAGTACTTC,CASSPDRVQETQYF
TRBJ2-3,TRBV27,-,many,TGTGCCAGCAGTCCACTCCCGGACCCCCGGGCAGATACGCAGTATTTT,CASSPLPDPRADTQYF
TRBJ2-1,TRBV7-9,TRBD2,many,TGTGCCAGCAGCCCTCCTAGCGGGAGACGTGAGCAGTTCTTC,CASSPPSGRREQFF
TRBJ2-2,TRBV5-1,-,-,TGCGCCAGCAGCTTGGGGTATGCCGGGGAGCTGTTTTTT,CASSLGYAGELFF
TRBJ2-5,TRBV2,TRBD2,-,TGTGCCAGCAGTGAGGGCGTCGGGAGGACAATAAAAGAGACCCAGTACTTC,CASSEGVGRTIKETQYF
TRBJ2-7,TRBV6-1,-,-,TGTGCCAGCAGTGGATCCAGGGCGCTAACCGAGCAGTACTTC,CASSGSRALTEQYF
TRBJ2-3,TRBV14,-,-,TGTGCCAGCAGCCAAGAAGAGGGACCTGGATTGGGAGATACGCAGTATTTT,CASSQEEGPGLGDTQYF
TRBJ2-7,TRBV7-9,-,few,TGTGCCAGCAGCTCCCCCCGGGACTCAGGGTCCTACGAGCAGTACTTC,CASSSPRDSGSYEQYF
TRBJ2-3,TRBV12-3/TRBV12-4,TRBD2,many,TGTGCCAGCACCGGGACTAGCGGGAGGGCGCTCCTAGATACGCAGTATTTT,CASTGTSGRALLDTQYF
TRBJ2-1,TRBV20-1,-,few,TGCAGTGCTAGAGATCTAGTTGTCAATGAGCAGTTCTTC,CSARDLVVNEQFF
TRBJ1-3,TRBV30,-,-,TGTGCCTGGACAGGGGATGGCGACACCATATATTTT,CAWTGDGDTIYF
TRBJ2-3,TRBV18,TRBD2,few,TGTGCCAGCTCACCACTAGGGCTAGCGGGCACAGATACGCAGTATTTT,CASSPLGLAGTDTQYF
TRBJ1-5,TRBV6-1,TRBD1,many,TGTGCCAGCAGTGGGACAGGGTTTCAGCCCCAGCATTTT,CASSGTGFQPQHF
TRBJ1-1,TRBV28,-,few,TGTGCCAGCAGTTGGGACGGCTCTAACACTGAAGCTTTCTTT,CASSWDGSNTEAFF
TRBJ2-1,TRBV11-2,-,few,TGTGCCAGCAGCCCCGGCAGGGTGGTTGTCCCTGAGCAGTTCTTC,CASSPGRVVVPEQFF
TRBJ2-3,TRBV5-5,-,-,TGTGCCAGCAGCTTAAGAGAAGATACGCAGTATTTT,CASSLREDTQYF
TRBJ1-1,TRBV12-3/TRBV12-4,TRBD1,few,TGTGCCAGCAGGGTAAACAGGGGAGAATTGGATACTGAAGCTTTCTTT,CASRVNRGELDTEAFF
TRBJ1-5,TRBV6-6,-,few,TGTGCCAGCAGCGAGACACGGAATCAGCCCCAGCATTTT,CASSETRNQPQHF
TRBJ1-2,TRBV6-4,-,few,TGTGCCAGCGATGAGGGCGGCTACACCTTC,CASDEGGYTF
TRBJ2-7,TRBV23-1,TRBD1,-,TGCGCCAGCAGTCAAACCCACCCGCGACAGGGGGCGCTGGACGAGCAGTACTTC,CASSQTHPRQGALDEQYF
TRBJ2-1,TRBV29-1,-,-,TGCAGCGTTGGAGGGGGTGAGCAGTTCTTC,CSVGGGEQFF
TRBJ2-1,TRBV7-9,-,few,TGTGCCAGCAGCTTAGTTACGCGCAGGGCCAATGAGCAGTTCTTC,CASSLVTRRANEQFF
TRBJ1-5,TRBV7-2,TRBD1,-,TGTGCCAGCAGCCCGGACAGGGCCCAGGGACCCCAGCATTTT,CASSPDRAQGPQHF
TRBJ1-2,TRBV5-6,TRBD1,few,TGTGCCAGCAGCACACCGGGACAGAACCCTGGCTACACCTTC,CASSTPGQNPGYTF
TRBJ1-1,TRBV7-2,TRBD1,few,TGTGCCAGCAGCTTAGTTTCAGGGGGCACTGAAGCTTTCTTT,CASSLVSGGTEAFF
TRBJ1-5,TRBV7-9,TRBD1,-,TGTGCCACCGGGGGGACAGGGAATCAGCCCCAGCATTTT,CATGGTGNQPQHF
TRBJ1-2,TRBV24-1,-,few,TGTGCCACCAGTGATCTATCCGGGACACCACCTAACTATGGCTACACCTTC,CATSDLSGTPPNYGYTF
TRBJ2-5,TRBV5-1,-,many,TGCGCCAGCAGCTTGGAGTTTGGGACCCAGTACTTC,CASSLEFGTQYF
TRBJ2-3,TRBV11-2,TRBD2,-,TGTGCCAGCAGACTAGCGGGGCGTCCGACTAGCACAGATACGCAGTATTTT,CASRLAGRPTSTDTQYF
TRBJ2-5,TRBV9,-,few,TGTGCCAGCAGCGTATCGGGAGTAGAAGAGACCCAGTACTTC,CASSVSGVEETQYF
TRBJ2-7,TRBV3-1,TRBD1,few,TGTGCCAGCAGCCTCGAAGGACAGGGATACTACGAGCAGTACTTC,CASSLEGQGYYEQYF
TRBJ1-1,TRBV6-2/TRBV6-3,TRBD1,-,TGTGCCAGCGGATCAGGGGGGTCGAATACTGAAGCTTTCTTT,CASGSGGSNTEAFF
TRBJ2-1,TRBV11-3,-,many,TGTGCCAGCAGCAGAATCAGGGGCAATGAGCAGTTCTTC,CASSRIRGNEQFF
TRBJ1-2,TRBV29-1,-,few,TGCAGCGCCCAACAGGGCGACCATGGCTACACCTTC,CSAQQGDHGYTF
TRBJ2-1,TRBV21-1,-,-,TGTGCCAGCAGCAAGGGGAATCTAGCGGGAAAATTGGGGGCATACAATGAGCAGTTCTTC,CASSKGNLAGKLGAYNEQFF
TRBJ2-1,TRBV29-1,TRBD1,-,TGCAGCGTTGAAGAAGGACAGGGGGCGTACAATGAGCAGTTCTTC,CSVEEGQGAYNEQFF
TRBJ1-2,TRBV25-1,-,many,TGTGCCAGCAGTGAACAAGCATACGGCTACACCTTC,CASSEQAYGYTF
TRBJ1-1,TRBV6-5,-,-,TGTGCCAGCAGTTACGGCGGGGAGGGTAACACTGAAGCTTTCTTT,CASSYGGEGNTEAFF
TRBJ2-1,TRBV9,-,many,TGTGCCAGCAGCGCACCGGGACACCCGACCGGAGAGCAGTTCTTC,CASSAPGHPTGEQFF
TRBJ2-7,TRBV28,-,few,TGTGCCAGCACCCCACAGGGAAAAGACGAGCAGTACTTC,CASTPQGKDEQYF
TRBJ1-4,TRBV6-1,-,-,TGTGCCAGCAGTGAAGCGAGGGCGGTAGATAAAAAACTGTTTTTT,CASSEARAVDKKLFF